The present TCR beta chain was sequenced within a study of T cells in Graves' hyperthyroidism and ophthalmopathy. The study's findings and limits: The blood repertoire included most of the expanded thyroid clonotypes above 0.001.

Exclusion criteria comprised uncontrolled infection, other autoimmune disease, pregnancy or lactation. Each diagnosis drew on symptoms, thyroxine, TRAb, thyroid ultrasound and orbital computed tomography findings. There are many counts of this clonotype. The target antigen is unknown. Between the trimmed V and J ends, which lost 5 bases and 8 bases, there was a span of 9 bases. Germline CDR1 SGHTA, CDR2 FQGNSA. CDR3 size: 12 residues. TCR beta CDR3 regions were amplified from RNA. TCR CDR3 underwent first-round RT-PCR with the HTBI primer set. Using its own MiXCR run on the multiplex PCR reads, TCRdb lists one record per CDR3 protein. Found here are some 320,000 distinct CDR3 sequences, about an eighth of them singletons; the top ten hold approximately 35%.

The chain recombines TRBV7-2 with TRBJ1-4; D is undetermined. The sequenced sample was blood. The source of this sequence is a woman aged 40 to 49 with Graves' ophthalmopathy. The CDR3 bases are TGTGCCAGCAGCGAACTGGGGGAAAAACTGTTTTTT. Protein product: CASSELGEKLFF.